This TCR beta chain was observed in a study of T cell responses to AZD1222 COVID-19 vaccine. Generated by immunoSEQ multiplex PCR, the TCRdb table keeps only in-frame clones and is missing some. The table includes 40,000 to 55,000 clones, around 86% detected once. The V and J ends lost 6 bases and 4 bases, in that order; junction bases with no gene match: 6. Germline CDR1 and CDR2: SNHLY and FYNNEI. The CDR3 contains 14 residues. The TCR was taken from an adult who received the AZD1222 COVID-19 vaccine. The J gene is TRBJ1-3, the V gene TRBV2; 7 bases align to TRBD1. The sample in question was peripheral blood, obtained 28 days after the second AZD1222 dose. As DNA, the CDR3 is TGTGCCAGCAGCGAGACAGGGAGAGGAAACACCATATATTTT. Its translation: CASSETGRGNTIYF. The full variable domain, completed using reference TRBV2 and TRBJ1-3, is EPEVTQTPSHQVTQMGQEVILRCVPISNHLYFYWYRQILGQKVEFLVSFYNNEISEKSEIFDDQFSVERPDGSNFTLKIRSTKLEDSAMYFCASSETGRGNTIYFGEGSWLTVV.